The rows below give T cell receptor beta chains drawn from one sample of a study of T cells after yellow fever vaccination. Via MiXCR, TCRdb re-called the 5' RACE reads, giving one row per CDR3 protein. The repertoire holds hundreds of thousands of distinct CDR3 sequences, with about 9.9% as singletons. Sequenced material: PBMCs, taken on the day of the first yellow fever vaccination. All receptors come from a man aged 18 to 30 who received the YFV17D yellow fever vaccine. The CDR3 runs from the conserved cysteine through the conserved F or W. The D gene is left open where the match is weak. Clone size appears in some rows only: once, few, many, or a class for an expanded clone.

V	D	size	J	DNA	CDR3
TRBV28	.	.	TRBJ1-6	TGTGCCAGCAGTCCCAGGTCGGTTTGGGATTCACCCCTCCACTTT	CASSPRSVWDSPLHF
TRBV7-3	.	few	TRBJ2-2	TGTGCCAGCAGCTCGAAAATGAACACCGGGGAGCTGTTTTTT	CASSSKMNTGELFF
TRBV6-1	TRBD1	.	TRBJ1-1	TGTGCCAGCAGATCCGGGACAGGGCTAACTGAAGCTTTCTTT	CASRSGTGLTEAFF
TRBV4-3	.	few	TRBJ1-2	TGCGCCAGCAGCCCACGGGGGGGGTTTGGTGGCTACACCTTC	CASSPRGGFGGYTF
TRBV15	.	.	TRBJ2-1	TGTGCCACCAGCAGAGAGGAAAGCACTGAGCAGTTCTTC	CATSREESTEQFF
TRBV20-1	TRBD1	.	TRBJ2-3	TGCAGTGCTAACAGGGGATCGTTAGCGACAGATACGCAGTATTTT	CSANRGSLATDTQYF
TRBV2	TRBD1	many	TRBJ2-6	TGTGCCAGCAGTGAGGGACAGGGGCCTGGGGCCAACGTCCTGACTTTC	CASSEGQGPGANVLTF
TRBV5-1	TRBD1	few	TRBJ2-3	TGCGCCAGCAGCTTACAGTCCGGGACAGGGGGCACAGATACGCAGTATTTT	CASSLQSGTGGTDTQYF
TRBV29-1	.	.	TRBJ1-2	TGCAGCGTTGAAGATCACGGGCACGGTGGCTACACCTTC	CSVEDHGHGGYTF
TRBV24-1	.	.	TRBJ1-5	TGTGCCACCAGTGTCGGGGGGGCGGATTCAGCCCAGCATTTT	CATSVGGADSAQHF
TRBV7-2	.	many	TRBJ2-5	TGTGCCAGCAGCCCCCTCGGGGGACAAGAGACCCAGTACTTC	CASSPLGGQETQYF